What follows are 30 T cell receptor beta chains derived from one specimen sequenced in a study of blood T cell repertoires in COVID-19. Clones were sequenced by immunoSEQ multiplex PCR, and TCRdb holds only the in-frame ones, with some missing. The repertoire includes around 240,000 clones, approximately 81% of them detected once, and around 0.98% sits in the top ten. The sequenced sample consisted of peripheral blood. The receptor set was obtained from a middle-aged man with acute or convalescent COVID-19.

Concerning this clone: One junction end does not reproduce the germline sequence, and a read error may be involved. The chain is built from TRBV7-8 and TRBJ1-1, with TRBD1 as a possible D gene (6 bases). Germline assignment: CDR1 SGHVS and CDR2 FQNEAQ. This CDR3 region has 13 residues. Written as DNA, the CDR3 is TGTGCCAGCAGCTTAGTTGAGGGGCAGGGGCGTCTCTTT. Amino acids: CASSLVEGQGRLF.

CDR3 nucleotide sequence: TGTGCCAGTATCGGGGGTTTTGGCACTGAAGCTTTCTTT. It is translated as CASIGGFGTEAFF. The chain has TRBV19 and TRBJ1-1; D possibly corresponds to TRBD1 (5 bases). V was cut by 7 bases and J by 4 bases, with 13 bases left in between. Germline CDR1 LNHDA, CDR2 SQIVND (reference sequence). This CDR3 has 13 amino acids.

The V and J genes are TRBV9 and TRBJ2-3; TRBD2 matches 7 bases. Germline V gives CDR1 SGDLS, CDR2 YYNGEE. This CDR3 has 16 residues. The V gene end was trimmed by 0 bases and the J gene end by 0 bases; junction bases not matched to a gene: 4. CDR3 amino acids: CASSVGLAHSTDTQYF. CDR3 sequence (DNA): TGTGCCAGCAGCGTAGGACTAGCACATAGCACAGATACGCAGTATTTT.

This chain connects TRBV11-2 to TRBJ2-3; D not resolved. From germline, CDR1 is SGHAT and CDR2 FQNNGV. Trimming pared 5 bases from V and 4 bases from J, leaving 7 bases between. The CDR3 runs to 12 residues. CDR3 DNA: TGTGCCAGCAGCCCCTCCTCAGATACGCAGTATTTT. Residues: CASSPSSDTQYF.

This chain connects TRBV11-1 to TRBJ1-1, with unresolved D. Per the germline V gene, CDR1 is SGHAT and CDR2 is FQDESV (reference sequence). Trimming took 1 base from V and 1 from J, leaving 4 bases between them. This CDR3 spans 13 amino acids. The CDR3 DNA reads TGTGCCAGCAGCTTAGGGGCGAACACTGAAGCTTTCTTT. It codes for CASSLGANTEAFF.

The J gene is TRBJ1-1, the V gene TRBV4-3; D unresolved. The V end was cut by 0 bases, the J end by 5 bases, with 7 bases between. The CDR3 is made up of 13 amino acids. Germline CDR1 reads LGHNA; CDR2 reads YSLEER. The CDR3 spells CASSQDGETEAFF. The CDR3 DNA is TGCGCCAGCAGCCAAGACGGGGAGACTGAAGCTTTCTTT.

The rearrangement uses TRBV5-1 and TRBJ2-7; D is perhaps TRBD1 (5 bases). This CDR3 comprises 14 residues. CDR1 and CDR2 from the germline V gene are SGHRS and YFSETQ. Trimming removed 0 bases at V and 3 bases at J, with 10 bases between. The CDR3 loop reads CASSLGPGYYEQYF. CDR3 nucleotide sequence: TGCGCCAGCAGCTTGGGTCCAGGGTACTACGAGCAGTACTTC.

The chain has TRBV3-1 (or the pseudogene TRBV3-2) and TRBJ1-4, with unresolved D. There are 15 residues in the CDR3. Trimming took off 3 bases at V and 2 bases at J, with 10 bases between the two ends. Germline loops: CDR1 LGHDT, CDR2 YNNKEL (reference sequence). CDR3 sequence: CASSQTAGTNEKLFF. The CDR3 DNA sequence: TGTGCCAGCAGCCAGACGGCGGGTACTAATGAAAAACTGTTTTTT.

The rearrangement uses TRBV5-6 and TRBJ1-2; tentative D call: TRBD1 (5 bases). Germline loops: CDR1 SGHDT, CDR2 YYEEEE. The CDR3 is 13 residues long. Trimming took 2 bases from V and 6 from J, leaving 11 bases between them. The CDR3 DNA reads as TGTGCCAGCAGCTTCGACAGACAAGATGGCTACACCTTC. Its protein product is CASSFDRQDGYTF.

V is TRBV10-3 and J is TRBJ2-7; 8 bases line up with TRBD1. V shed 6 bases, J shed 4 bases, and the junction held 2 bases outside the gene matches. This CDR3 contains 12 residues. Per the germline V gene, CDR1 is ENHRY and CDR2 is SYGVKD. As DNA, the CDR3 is TGTGCCATCAGGGGGACAGGTTACGAGCAGTACTTC. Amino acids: CAIRGTGYEQYF.

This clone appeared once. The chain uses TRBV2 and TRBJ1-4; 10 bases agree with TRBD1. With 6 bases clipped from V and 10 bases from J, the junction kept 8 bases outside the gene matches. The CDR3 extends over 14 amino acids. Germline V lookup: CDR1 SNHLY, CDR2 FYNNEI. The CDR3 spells CASREGQGKGKLFF. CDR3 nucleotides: TGTGCCAGCAGGGAGGGACAGGGGAAAGGAAAACTGTTTTTT.

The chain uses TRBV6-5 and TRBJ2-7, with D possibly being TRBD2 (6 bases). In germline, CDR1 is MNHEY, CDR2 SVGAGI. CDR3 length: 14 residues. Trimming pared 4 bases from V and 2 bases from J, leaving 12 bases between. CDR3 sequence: CASSLSGSTYEQYF. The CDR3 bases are TGTGCCAGCAGTTTGAGCGGGTCGACCTACGAGCAGTACTTC.

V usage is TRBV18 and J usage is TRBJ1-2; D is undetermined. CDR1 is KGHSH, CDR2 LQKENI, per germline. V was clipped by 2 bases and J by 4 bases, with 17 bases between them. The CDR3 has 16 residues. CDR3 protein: CASSPTRDPGPYGYTF. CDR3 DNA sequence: TGTGCCAGCTCACCAACCCGGGATCCTGGGCCCTATGGCTACACCTTC.

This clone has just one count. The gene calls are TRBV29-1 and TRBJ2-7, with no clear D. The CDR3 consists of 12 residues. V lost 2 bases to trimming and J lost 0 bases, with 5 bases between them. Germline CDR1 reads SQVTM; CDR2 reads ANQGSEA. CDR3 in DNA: TGCAGCGTTGAATCGGTCTCCTACGAGCAGTACTTC. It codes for CSVESVSYEQYF.

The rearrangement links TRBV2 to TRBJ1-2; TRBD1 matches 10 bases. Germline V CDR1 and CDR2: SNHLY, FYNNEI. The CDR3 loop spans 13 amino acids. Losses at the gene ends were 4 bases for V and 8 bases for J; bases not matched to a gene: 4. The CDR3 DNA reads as TGTGCCAGCAGTGGACAGGGGGCGGACGGCTACACCTTC. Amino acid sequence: CASSGQGADGYTF.

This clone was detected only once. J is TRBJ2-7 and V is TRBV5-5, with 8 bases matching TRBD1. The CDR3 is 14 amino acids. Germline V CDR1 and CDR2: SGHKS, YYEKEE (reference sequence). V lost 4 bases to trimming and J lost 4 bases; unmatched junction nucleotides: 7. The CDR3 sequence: CASSETGVGYEQYF. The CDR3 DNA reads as TGTGCCAGCAGCGAGACAGGGGTTGGATACGAGCAGTACTTC.

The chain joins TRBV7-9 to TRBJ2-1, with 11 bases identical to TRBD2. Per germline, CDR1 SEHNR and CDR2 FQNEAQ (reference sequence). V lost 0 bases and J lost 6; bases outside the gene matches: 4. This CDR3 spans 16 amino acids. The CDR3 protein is CASSLASGGAFNEQFF. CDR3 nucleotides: TGTGCCAGCAGCTTAGCTAGCGGGGGGGCCTTCAATGAGCAGTTCTTC.

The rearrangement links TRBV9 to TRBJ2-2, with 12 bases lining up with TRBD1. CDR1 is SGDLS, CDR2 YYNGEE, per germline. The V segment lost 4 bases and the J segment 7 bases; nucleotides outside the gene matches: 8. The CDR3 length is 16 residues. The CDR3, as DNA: TGTGCCAGCAGCCCCTTAGGGACAGGGGGCTTCGGGGAGCTGTTTTTT. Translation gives CASSPLGTGGFGELFF.

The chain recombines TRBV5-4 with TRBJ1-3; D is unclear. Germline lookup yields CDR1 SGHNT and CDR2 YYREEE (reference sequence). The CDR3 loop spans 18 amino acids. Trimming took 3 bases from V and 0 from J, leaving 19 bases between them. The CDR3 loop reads CASSSPSLRGSSGNTIYF. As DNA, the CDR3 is TGTGCCAGCAGCTCGCCGTCCCTGAGAGGTAGCTCTGGAAACACCATATATTTT.

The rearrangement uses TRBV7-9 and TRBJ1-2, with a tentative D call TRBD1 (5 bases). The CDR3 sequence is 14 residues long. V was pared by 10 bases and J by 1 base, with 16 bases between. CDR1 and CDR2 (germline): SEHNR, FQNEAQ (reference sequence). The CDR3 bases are TGTGCCATCGCCAGCGGGGGGATTAACTATGGCTACACCTTC. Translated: CAIASGGINYGYTF.

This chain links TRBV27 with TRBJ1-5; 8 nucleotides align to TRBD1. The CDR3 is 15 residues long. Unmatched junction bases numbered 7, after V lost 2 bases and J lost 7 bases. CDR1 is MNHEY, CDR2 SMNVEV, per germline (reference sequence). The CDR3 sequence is CASSLRQGAGQPQHF. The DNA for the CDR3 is TGTGCCAGCAGTTTACGGCAGGGGGCGGGCCAGCCCCAGCATTTT.

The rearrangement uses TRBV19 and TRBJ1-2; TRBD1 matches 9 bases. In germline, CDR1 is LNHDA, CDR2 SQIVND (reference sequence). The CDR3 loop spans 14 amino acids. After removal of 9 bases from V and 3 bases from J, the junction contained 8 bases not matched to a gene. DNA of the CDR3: TGTGCCAGCCATTTGACAGGGGGAGACTATGGCTACACCTTC. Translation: CASHLTGGDYGYTF.

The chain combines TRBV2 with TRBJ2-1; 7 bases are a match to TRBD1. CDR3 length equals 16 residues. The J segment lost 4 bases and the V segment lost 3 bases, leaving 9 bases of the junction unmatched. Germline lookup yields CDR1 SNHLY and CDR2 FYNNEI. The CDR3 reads CASSELQTGSYNEQFF. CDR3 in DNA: TGTGCCAGCAGTGAGCTTCAGACAGGGTCTTACAATGAGCAGTTCTTC.

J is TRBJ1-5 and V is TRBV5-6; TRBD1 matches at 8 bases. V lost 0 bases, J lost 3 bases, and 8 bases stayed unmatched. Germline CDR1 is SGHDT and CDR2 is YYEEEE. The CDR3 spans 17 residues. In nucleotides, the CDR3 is TGTGCCAGCAGCTTGGGAGGGACAGGCGGATCCAATCAGCCCCAGCATTTT. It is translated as CASSLGGTGGSNQPQHF.

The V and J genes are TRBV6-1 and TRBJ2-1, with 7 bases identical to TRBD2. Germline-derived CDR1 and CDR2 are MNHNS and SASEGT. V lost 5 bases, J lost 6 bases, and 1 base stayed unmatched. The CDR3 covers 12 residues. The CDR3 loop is CASSRTSNEQFF. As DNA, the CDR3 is TGTGCCAGCAGTAGGACTAGCAATGAGCAGTTCTTC.

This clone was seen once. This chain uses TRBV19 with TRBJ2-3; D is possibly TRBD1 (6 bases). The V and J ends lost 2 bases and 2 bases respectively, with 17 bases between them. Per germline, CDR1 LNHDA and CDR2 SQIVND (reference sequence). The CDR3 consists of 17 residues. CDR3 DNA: TGTGCCAGTAGTATAAACTTCGGGGCAGGGGTCACAGATACGCAGTATTTT. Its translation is CASSINFGAGVTDTQYF.

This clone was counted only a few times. The CDR3 region is CSVPGTPSSYNEQFF. CDR3 bases: TGCAGCGTCCCCGGGACTCCGAGCTCCTACAATGAGCAGTTCTTC. The chain has TRBV29-1 and TRBJ2-1, with D perhaps matching TRBD2 (6 bases). The germline V and J ends were trimmed by 6 bases and 0 bases, with 15 bases remaining between them. CDR3 length: 15 amino acids. The germline V gene has CDR1 SQVTM and CDR2 ANQGSEA.

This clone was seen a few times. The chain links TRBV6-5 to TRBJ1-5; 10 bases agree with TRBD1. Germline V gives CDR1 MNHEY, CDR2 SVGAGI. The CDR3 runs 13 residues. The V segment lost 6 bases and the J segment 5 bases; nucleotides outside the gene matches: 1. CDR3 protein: CASRDRGYQPQHF. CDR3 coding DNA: TGTGCCAGCAGGGACAGGGGGTATCAGCCCCAGCATTTT.

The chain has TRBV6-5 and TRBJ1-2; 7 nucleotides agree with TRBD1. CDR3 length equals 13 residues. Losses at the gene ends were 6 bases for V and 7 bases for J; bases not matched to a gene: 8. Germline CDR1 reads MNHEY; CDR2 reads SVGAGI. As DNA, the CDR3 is TGTGCCAGCAGCAAGGGACAGTACTCTGGCTACACCTTC. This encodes CASSKGQYSGYTF.

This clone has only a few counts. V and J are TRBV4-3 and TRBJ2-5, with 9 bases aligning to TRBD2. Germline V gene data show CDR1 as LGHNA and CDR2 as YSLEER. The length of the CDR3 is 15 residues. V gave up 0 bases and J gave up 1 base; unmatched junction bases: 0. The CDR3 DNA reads TGCGCCAGCAGCCAAGAGCGGGGGGGCCAAGAGACCCAGTACTTC. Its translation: CASSQERGGQETQYF.